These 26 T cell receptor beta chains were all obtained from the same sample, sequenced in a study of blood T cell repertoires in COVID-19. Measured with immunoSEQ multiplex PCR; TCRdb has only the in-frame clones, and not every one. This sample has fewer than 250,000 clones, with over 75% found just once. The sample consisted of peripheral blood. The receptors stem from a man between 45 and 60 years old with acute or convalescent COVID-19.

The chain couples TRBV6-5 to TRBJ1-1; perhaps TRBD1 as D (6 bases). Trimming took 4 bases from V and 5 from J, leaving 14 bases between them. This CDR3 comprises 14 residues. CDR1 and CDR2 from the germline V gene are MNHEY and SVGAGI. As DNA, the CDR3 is TGTGCCAGCAGTTCCGACAGGCGGAAGACTGAAGCTTTCTTT. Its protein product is CASSSDRRKTEAFF.

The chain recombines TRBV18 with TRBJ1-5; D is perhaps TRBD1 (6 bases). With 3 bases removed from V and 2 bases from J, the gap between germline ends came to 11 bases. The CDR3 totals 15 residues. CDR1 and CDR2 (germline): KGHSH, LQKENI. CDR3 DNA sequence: TGTGCCAGCTCACCGGGGGGGCTTGGCAATCAGCCCCAGCATTTT. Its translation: CASSPGGLGNQPQHF.

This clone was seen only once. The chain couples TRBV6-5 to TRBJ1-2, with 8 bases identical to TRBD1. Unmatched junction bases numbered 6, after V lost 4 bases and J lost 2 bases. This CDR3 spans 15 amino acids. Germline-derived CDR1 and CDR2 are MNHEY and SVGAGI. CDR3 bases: TGTGCCAGCAGTTCTGAGGGGACAGGCAACTATGGCTACACCTTC. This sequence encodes CASSSEGTGNYGYTF.

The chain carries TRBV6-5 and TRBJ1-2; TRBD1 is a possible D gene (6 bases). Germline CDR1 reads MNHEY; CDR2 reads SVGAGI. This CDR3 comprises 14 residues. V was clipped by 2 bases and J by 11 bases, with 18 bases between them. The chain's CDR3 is CASSYQRQAGLYTF. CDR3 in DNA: TGTGCCAGCAGTTACCAGCGACAGGCCGGGTTATACACCTTC.

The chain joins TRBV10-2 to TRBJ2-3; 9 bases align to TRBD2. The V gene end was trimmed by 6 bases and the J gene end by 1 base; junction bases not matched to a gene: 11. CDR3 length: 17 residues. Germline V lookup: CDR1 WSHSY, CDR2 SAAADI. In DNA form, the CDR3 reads TGCGCCAGCAGACGATCAAGCGGGGGGACAGGCACAGATACGCAGTATTTT. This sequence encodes CASRRSSGGTGTDTQYF.

The CDR3 DNA is TGTGCCAGCAGTCCAGGCCCAGGACAGGGGGCGAATCAGCCCCAGCATTTT. It is translated as CASSPGPGQGANQPQHF. The V gene is TRBV27, the J gene TRBJ1-5; 11 nucleotides line up with TRBD1. CDR1 is MNHEY, CDR2 SMNVEV, per germline (reference sequence). This CDR3 spans 17 amino acids. J was trimmed by 4 bases and V by 5 bases; bases with no gene match: 10.

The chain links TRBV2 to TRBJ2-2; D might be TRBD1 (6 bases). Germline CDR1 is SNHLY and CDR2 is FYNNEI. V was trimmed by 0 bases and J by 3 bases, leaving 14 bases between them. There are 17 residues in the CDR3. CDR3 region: CASSEAEDSRYTGELFF. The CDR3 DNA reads TGTGCCAGCAGTGAAGCAGAGGACAGTCGATACACCGGGGAGCTGTTTTTT.

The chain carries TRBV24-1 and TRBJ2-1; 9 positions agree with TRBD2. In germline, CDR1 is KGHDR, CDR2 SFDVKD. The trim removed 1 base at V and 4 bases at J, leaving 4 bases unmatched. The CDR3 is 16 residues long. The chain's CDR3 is CATSDFQRGAYNEQFF. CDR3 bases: TGTGCCACCAGTGATTTTCAGCGGGGGGCTTACAATGAGCAGTTCTTC.

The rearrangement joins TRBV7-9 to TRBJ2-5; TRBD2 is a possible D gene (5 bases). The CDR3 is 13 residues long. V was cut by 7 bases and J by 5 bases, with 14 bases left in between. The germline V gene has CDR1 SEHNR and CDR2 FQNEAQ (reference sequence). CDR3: CASTVREGETQYF. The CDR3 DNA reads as TGTGCCAGCACCGTAAGAGAGGGTGAGACCCAGTACTTC.

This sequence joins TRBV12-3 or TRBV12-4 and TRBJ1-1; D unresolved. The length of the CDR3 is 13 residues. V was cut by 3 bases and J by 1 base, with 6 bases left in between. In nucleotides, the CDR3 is TGTGCCAGCAGTTTGGGCAGGAACACTGAAGCTTTCTTT. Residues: CASSLGRNTEAFF.

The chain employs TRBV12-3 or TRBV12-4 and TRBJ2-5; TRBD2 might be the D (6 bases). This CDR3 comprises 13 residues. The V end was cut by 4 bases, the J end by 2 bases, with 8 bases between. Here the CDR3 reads CASSSGAQETQYF. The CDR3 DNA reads TGTGCCAGCAGTTCGGGAGCACAAGAGACCCAGTACTTC.

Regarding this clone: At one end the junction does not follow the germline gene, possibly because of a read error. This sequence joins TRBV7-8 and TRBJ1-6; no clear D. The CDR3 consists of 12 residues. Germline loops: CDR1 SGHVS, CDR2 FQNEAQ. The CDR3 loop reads CVSSLAESPLHF. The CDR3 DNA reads TGTGTCAGCAGCTTAGCGGAGTCACCCCTCCACTTT. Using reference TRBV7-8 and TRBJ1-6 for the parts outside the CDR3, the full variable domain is GAGVSQSPRYKVAKRGQDVALRCDPISGHVSLFWYQQALGQGPEFLTYFQNEAQLDKSGLPSDRFFAERPEGSVSTLKIQRTQQEDSAVYLCVSSLAESPLHFGNGTRLTVT.

The CDR3 nucleotides read TGTGCCAGCAGCCCCACAGGGGAATCTGAAGCTTTCTTT. Its translation is CASSPTGESEAFF. The gene calls are TRBV7-9 and TRBJ1-1, with 7 bases lining up with TRBD1. V lost 5 bases to trimming and J lost 6 bases; unmatched junction nucleotides: 6. The CDR3 consists of 13 residues. Germline loops: CDR1 SEHNR, CDR2 FQNEAQ (reference sequence).

The CDR3 region has the DNA TGTGCCAGCAGCTCCTACGTAGGGGCTGGCTACACCTTC. This encodes CASSSYVGAGYTF. J is TRBJ1-2 and V is TRBV5-4; a possible D gene is TRBD1 (5 bases). The CDR3 runs 13 residues. V lost 3 bases and J lost 7, with 13 bases in between. Germline assignment: CDR1 SGHNT and CDR2 YYREEE (reference sequence). Combining the CDR3 with reference TRBV5-4 and TRBJ1-2 gives the whole variable domain ETGVTQSPTHLIKTRGQQVTLRCSSQSGHNTVSWYQQALGQGPQFIFQYYREEENGRGNFPPRFSGLQFPNYSSELNVNALELDDSALYLCASSSYVGAGYTFGSGTRLTVV.

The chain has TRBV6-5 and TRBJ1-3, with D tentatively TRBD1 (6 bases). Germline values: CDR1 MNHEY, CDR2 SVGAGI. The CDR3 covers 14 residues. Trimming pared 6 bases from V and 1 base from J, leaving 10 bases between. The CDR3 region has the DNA TGTGCCAGCAGGGACAGTGTTTCTGGAAACACCATATATTTT. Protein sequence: CASRDSVSGNTIYF.

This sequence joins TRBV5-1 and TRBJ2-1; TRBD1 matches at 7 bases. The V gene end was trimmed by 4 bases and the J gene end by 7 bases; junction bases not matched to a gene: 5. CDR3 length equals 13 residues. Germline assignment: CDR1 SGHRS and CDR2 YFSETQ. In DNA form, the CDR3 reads TGCGCCAGCAGCAGGGACAGAGGTAATGAGCAGTTCTTC. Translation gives CASSRDRGNEQFF.

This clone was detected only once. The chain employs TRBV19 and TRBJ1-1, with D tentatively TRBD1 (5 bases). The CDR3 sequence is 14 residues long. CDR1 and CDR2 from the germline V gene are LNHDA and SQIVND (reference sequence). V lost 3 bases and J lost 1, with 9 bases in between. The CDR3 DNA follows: TGTGCCAGTAGTATTCAGGGTAGGAACACTGAAGCTTTCTTT. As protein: CASSIQGRNTEAFF.

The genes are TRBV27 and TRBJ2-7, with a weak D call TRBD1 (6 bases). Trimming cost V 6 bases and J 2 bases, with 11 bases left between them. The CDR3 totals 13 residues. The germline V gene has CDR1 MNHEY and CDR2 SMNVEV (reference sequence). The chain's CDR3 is CASRRTGTYEQYF. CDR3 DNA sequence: TGTGCCAGCAGGCGTACAGGGACCTACGAGCAGTACTTC.

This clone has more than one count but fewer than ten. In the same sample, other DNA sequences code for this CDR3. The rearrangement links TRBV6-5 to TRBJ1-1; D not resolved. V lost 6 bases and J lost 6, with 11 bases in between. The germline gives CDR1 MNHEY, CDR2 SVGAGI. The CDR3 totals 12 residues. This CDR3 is CASRPGSPEAFF. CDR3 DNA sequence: TGTGCCAGCAGACCGGGGTCACCTGAAGCTTTCTTT.

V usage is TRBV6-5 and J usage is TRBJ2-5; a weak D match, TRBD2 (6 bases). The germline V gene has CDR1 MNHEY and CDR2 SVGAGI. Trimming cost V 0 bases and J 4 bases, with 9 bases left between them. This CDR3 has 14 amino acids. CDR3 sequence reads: CASSYSGGAETQYF. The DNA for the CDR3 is TGTGCCAGCAGTTACTCGGGGGGAGCAGAGACCCAGTACTTC.

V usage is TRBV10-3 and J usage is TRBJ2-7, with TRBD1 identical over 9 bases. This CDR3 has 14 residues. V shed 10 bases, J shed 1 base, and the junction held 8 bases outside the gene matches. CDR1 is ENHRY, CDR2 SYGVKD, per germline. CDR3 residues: CATSTGTGSYEQYF. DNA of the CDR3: TGTGCCACTTCGACAGGGACAGGGTCCTACGAGCAGTACTTC.

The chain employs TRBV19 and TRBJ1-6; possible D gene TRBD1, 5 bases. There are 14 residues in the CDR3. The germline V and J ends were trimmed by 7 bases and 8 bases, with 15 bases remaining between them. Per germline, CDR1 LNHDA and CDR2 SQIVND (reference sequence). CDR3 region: CASTERQGHSPLHF. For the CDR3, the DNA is TGTGCCAGTACCGAGAGGCAGGGCCATTCACCCCTCCACTTT. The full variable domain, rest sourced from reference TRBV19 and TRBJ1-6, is DGGITQSPKYLFRKEGQNVTLSCEQNLNHDAMYWYRQDPGQGLRLIYYSQIVNDFQKGDIAEGYSVSREKKESFPLTVTSAQKNPTAFYLCASTERQGHSPLHFGNGTRLTVT.

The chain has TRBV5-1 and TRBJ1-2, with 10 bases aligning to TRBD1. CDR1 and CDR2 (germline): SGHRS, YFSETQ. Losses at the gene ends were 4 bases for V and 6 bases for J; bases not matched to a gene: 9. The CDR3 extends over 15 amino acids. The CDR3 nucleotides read TGCGCCAGCAGCATCCCGCAAGGGACAGGGGATGGCTACACCTTC. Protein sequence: CASSIPQGTGDGYTF.

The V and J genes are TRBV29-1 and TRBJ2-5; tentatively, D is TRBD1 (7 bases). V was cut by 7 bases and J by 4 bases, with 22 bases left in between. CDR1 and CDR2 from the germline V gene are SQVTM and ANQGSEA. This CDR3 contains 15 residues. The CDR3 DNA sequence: TGCAGCGCCGCGGGACAGCAGGGATTTCGAGAGACCCAGTACTTC. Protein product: CSAAGQQGFRETQYF.

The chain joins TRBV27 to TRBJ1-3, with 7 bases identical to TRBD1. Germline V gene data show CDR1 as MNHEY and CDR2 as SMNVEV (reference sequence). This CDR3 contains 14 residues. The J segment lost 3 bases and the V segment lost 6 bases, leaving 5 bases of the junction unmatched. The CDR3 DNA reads TGTGCCAGCAGGCCGACAGGGATTGGAAACACCATATATTTT. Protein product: CASRPTGIGNTIYF.

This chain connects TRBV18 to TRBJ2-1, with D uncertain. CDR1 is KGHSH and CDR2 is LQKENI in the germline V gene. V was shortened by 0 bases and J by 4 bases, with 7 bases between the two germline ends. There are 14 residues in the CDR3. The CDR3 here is CASSPPPDYNEQFF. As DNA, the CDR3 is TGTGCCAGCTCACCACCTCCAGATTACAATGAGCAGTTCTTC.